The rows below give T cell receptor beta chains drawn from one sample of a study of T cell responses to AZD1222 COVID-19 vaccine. Sequenced by immunoSEQ multiplex PCR; TCRdb stores in-frame clones only, minus some. The profile shows 150,000 or so clones, about 93% of them singletons. The sequencing used peripheral blood, collected on day 0 of AZD1222 vaccination. The source is an adult in good health. Both conserved end residues are part of each CDR3. Fields, in order: V gene, D gene, clone size, J gene, CDR3 DNA, CDR3 protein. A D gene is named only where the DNA matches it firmly. Rows may omit the clone size; those that give it use once, few, many or a size class.

TRBV7-2,.,.,TRBJ2-1,TGTGCCAGCAGCTTAGCTCGCGGCTCCTACAATGAGCAGTTCTTC,CASSLARGSYNEQFF
TRBV11-2,.,.,TRBJ1-1,TGTGCCAGTTCACAGGGTGGGACTGAAGCTTTCTTT,CASSQGGTEAFF
TRBV4-1,TRBD1,.,TRBJ2-1,TGCGCCAGCAGCCAAGAATGGACAGGGGCCTACAATGAGCAGTTCTTC,CASSQEWTGAYNEQFF
TRBV28,.,once,TRBJ1-3,TGTGCCAGCAGTTTAACGGCCGTCATTCGCTCTGGAAACACCATATATTTT,CASSLTAVIRSGNTIYF
TRBV7-6,.,.,TRBJ2-1,TGTGCCAGCAGCTCAGGTAGTAATGAGCAGTTCTTC,CASSSGSNEQFF
TRBV6-5,.,.,TRBJ2-1,TGTGCCAGCAGGTCCGGTAGATTTGTCAATGAGCAGTTCTTC,CASRSGRFVNEQFF
TRBV18,.,.,TRBJ1-1,TGTGCCAGCTCACCACCTCTCAGGAACACTGAAGCTTTCTTT,CASSPPLRNTEAFF
TRBV7-9,TRBD2,.,TRBJ2-3,TGTGCCAGCAGCTTCCTAGCGGGAGTCGGCGCAGATACGCAGTATTTT,CASSFLAGVGADTQYF
TRBV19,TRBD1,.,TRBJ2-2,TGTGCCAGTTACCGGGACAGGGGATCCACCGGGGAGCTGTTTTTT,CASYRDRGSTGELFF
TRBV28,.,.,TRBJ1-4,TGTGCCAGCAGTACTACGGCCGGGGGAGGGCGGGAAAAACTGTTTTTT,CASSTTAGGGREKLFF
TRBV13,.,.,TRBJ2-7,TGTGCCAGCAGCGCCGGCCGAGGACAGACCTACGAGCAGTACTTC,CASSAGRGQTYEQYF
TRBV27,.,.,TRBJ1-5,TGTGCCAGCAGTCCCTGGACGGGAGGGAATCAGCCCCAGCATTTT,CASSPWTGGNQPQHF
TRBV30,TRBD1,.,TRBJ2-1,TGTGCCTGGAGTGTAACCAAAGGGACAGAACAGTTCTTC,CAWSVTKGTEQFF
TRBV28,TRBD1,.,TRBJ2-7,TGTGCCAGCAGCTCTGCGGGACAGGGTACCAACGAGCAGTACTTC,CASSSAGQGTNEQYF
TRBV21-1,.,few,TRBJ1-6,TGTGCCAGCAGCCACGGGACAGCCCATTCGGGCCTCCACTTT,CASSHGTAHSGLHF
TRBV2,TRBD1,.,TRBJ1-2,TGTGCCAGCAGTGTCGGCAGGGGGCAAGGCTACACCTTC,CASSVGRGQGYTF
TRBV28,.,.,TRBJ2-5,TGTGCCAGCAGTTCTCGCGAGACCCAGTACTTC,CASSSRETQYF